This T cell receptor beta chain was observed in a study of early T cells in non-severe SARS-CoV-2 infection. In the study overall: The input, bulk RNA from unsorted whole blood, was sequenced, and chains were unpaired. Findings of the study overall: VDJdb matching skewed toward anti-spike CD8 responses, missing private and CD4 specificities.

Attachment of unique molecular identifiers was made to individual cDNA molecules. One entry per CDR3 protein, called by TCRdb with MiXCR from the 5' RACE reads. The profile shows around 27,000 distinct CDR3 sequences, about 2.7% of them singletons. Germline CDR1 and CDR2: GTSNPN and SVGIG (reference sequence). CDR3 length: 14 residues. The V and J ends lost 4 bases and 8 bases respectively, with 18 bases between them. This clonotype has a count of ten or more. The target antigen is unknown. This receptor was identified in an adult who was a healthcare worker with PCR-confirmed SARS-CoV-2 infection or an uninfected control (not recorded which). The sample taken for sequencing was whole blood. The genes are TRBV30 and TRBJ1-3, with D tentatively TRBD1 (5 bases). The CDR3 spells CAWMAWRDRDTIYF. The CDR3 region has the DNA TGTGCCTGGATGGCGTGGAGGGACCGGGACACCATATATTTT. Using reference TRBV30 and TRBJ1-3 for the parts outside the CDR3, the full variable domain is SQTIHQWPATLVQPVGSPLSLECTVEGTSNPNLYWYRQAAGRGLQLLFYSVGIGQISSEVPQNLSASRPQDRQFILSSKKLLLSDSGFYLCAWMAWRDRDTIYFGEGSWLTVV.